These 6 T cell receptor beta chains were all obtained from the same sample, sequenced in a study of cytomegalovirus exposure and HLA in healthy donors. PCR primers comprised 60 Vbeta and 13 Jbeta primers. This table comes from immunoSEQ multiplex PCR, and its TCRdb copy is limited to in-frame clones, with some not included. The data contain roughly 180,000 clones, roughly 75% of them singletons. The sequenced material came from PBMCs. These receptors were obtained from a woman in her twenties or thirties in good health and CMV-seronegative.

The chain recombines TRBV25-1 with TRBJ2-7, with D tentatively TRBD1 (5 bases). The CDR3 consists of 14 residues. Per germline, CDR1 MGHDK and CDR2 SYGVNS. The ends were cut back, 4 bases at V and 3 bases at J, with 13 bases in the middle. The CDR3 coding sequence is TGTGCCAGCAGTGCCCTGGGGCAGGGCTACGAGCAGTACTTC. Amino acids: CASSALGQGYEQYF.

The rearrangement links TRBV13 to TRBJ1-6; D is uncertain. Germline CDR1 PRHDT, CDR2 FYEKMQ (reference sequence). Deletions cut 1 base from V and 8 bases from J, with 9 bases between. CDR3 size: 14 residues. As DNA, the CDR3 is TGTGCCAGCAGCTTAGACGGGAGCCATTCACCCCTCCACTTT. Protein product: CASSLDGSHSPLHF.

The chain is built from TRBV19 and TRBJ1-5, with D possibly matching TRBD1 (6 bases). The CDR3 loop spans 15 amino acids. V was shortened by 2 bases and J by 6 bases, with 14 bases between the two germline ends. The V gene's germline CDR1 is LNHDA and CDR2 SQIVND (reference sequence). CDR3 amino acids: CASSIIAGASQPQHF. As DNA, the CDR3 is TGTGCCAGTAGTATAATCGCAGGGGCAAGTCAGCCCCAGCATTTT.

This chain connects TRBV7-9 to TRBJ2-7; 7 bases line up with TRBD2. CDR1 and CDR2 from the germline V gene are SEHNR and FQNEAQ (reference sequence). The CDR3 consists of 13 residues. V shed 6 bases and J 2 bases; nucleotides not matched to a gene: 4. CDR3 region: CASRHREAYEQYF. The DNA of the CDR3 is TGTGCCAGCAGACACCGGGAGGCCTACGAGCAGTACTTC.

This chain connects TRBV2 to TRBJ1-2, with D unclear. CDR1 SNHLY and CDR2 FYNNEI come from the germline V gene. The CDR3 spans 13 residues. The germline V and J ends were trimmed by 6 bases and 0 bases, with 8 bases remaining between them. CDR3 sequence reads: CASRQPTNYGYTF. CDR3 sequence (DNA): TGTGCCAGCAGACAGCCAACTAACTATGGCTACACCTTC.

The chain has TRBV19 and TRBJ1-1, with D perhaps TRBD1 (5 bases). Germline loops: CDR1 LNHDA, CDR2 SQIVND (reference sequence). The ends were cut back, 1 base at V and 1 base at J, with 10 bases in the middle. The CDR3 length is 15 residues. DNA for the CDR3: TGTGCCAGTAGTATAGCAGGGACTGGGAACACTGAAGCTTTCTTT. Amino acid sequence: CASSIAGTGNTEAFF.